This T cell receptor beta chain was profiled in a study of T cell responses to AZD1222 COVID-19 vaccine. This clone has only a few counts. Its antigen remains unknown. Study results and caveats: Nearly half of spike-specific TCRs reportedly target unmutated variant regions. The donors showed a predominance of white British ancestry and of females, with possible underestimation of clonal diversity.

The table came from immunoSEQ multiplex PCR; TCRdb's copy has only in-frame clones and leaves some out. Here the sample spans under 150,000 clones, roughly 90% being singletons. This sequence was found in an adult who received the AZD1222 COVID-19 vaccine. This material consisted of peripheral blood, taken 28 days after the second AZD1222 dose.

CDR3 sequence: CASSFNRSPGANVLTF. CDR3 coding DNA: TGTGCCAGCAGCTTTAACCGTAGCCCTGGGGCCAACGTCCTGACTTTC. This sequence joins TRBV5-4 and TRBJ2-6; D is unresolved. The CDR3 runs 16 residues. From germline, CDR1 is SGHNT and CDR2 YYREEE (reference sequence). Trimming took 2 bases from V and 2 from J, leaving 11 bases between them.